Below, 31 T cell receptor beta chains from the same sample are listed, as sequenced in a study of control samples from healthy donors and cancer patients. TCRdb's copy holds only in-frame clones and misses some; the assay was immunoSEQ multiplex PCR. The sample contains over 100,000 clones, roughly 89% of which appear only once. Material for sequencing was blood. These receptors were taken from a man aged 18-30 years in good health.

This clone has just a few counts. The V and J genes are TRBV6-5 and TRBJ2-2; D gene unclear. The CDR3 runs 13 residues. Germline-derived CDR1 and CDR2 are MNHEY and SVGAGI. The germline V and J ends were trimmed by 2 bases and 3 bases, with 4 bases remaining between them. The CDR3 sequence: CASSYRDTGELFF. The CDR3 region has the DNA TGTGCCAGCAGTTACAGGGACACCGGGGAGCTGTTTTTT.

The genes are TRBV7-9 and TRBJ2-7; a possible D gene is TRBD1 (5 bases). The V gene's germline CDR1 is SEHNR and CDR2 FQNEAQ (reference sequence). With 1 base removed from V and 4 bases from J, the gap between germline ends came to 8 bases. This CDR3 spans 13 amino acids. The CDR3, as DNA: TGTGCCAGCAGCTTAGAGGGGTGGTACGAGCAGTACTTC. Protein sequence: CASSLEGWYEQYF. The whole variable domain, remainder taken from reference TRBV7-9 and TRBJ2-7, is DTGVSQNPRHKITKRGQNVTFRCDPISEHNRLYWYRQTLGQGPEFLTYFQNEAQLEKSRLLSDRFSAERPKGSFSTLEIQRTEQGDSAMYLCASSLEGWYEQYFGPGTRLTVT.

The rearrangement joins TRBV3-1 (or the pseudogene TRBV3-2) to TRBJ1-6; 9 bases map to TRBD1. V lost 5 bases, J lost 8 bases, and 4 bases stayed unmatched. Germline loops: CDR1 LGHDT, CDR2 YNNKEL (reference sequence). CDR3 size: 14 residues. This CDR3 is CASSTTGGDSPLHF. In DNA, the CDR3 is TGTGCCAGCAGCACGACAGGGGGTGATTCACCCCTCCACTTT.

The genes are TRBV5-5 and TRBJ1-4; perhaps TRBD1 as D (5 bases). The germline V and J ends were trimmed by 3 bases and 1 base, with 19 bases remaining between them. The CDR3 extends over 18 amino acids. Germline values: CDR1 SGHKS, CDR2 YYEKEE (reference sequence). The CDR3 sequence is CASSYPVGDGVTNEKLFF. The CDR3 nucleotides read TGTGCCAGCAGCTACCCGGTGGGGGACGGGGTAACTAATGAAAAACTGTTTTTT.

This chain joins TRBV9 and TRBJ2-7; no definite D call. Germline loops: CDR1 SGDLS, CDR2 YYNGEE. The V end was cut by 4 bases, the J end by 6 bases, with 17 bases between. This CDR3 has 14 residues. The CDR3 DNA reads TGTGCCAGCAGCCTGGGGTTATCTATGGGCGAGCAGTACTTC. Residues: CASSLGLSMGEQYF.

This chain uses TRBV28 with TRBJ1-2; possibly TRBD1 for D (6 bases). Trimming stripped 5 bases from V and 4 bases from J, with 17 bases between. The CDR3 covers 15 residues. Germline CDR1 and CDR2: MDHEN and SYDVKM. The CDR3 DNA follows: TGTGCCAGCAGTCCCCCTGGGGGGGCAGGCTATGGCTACACCTTC. Translating gives CASSPPGGAGYGYTF.

The chain uses TRBV11-2 and TRBJ1-6, with TRBD1 as a possible D gene (5 bases). This CDR3 has 17 residues. V was clipped by 5 bases and J by 7 bases, with 21 bases between them. Germline assignment: CDR1 SGHAT and CDR2 FQNNGV. The CDR3 sequence: CASSPPPTRQSNSPLHF. In DNA form, the CDR3 reads TGTGCCAGCAGCCCACCACCCACGCGACAGTCCAATTCACCCCTCCACTTT.

This chain joins TRBV11-2 and TRBJ2-7; 7 positions match TRBD1. The CDR3 is made up of 16 amino acids. The trim removed 1 base at V and 3 bases at J, leaving 9 bases unmatched. CDR1 SGHAT and CDR2 FQNNGV come from the germline V gene. Here the CDR3 reads CASSLARDRSFYEQYF. In DNA form, the CDR3 reads TGTGCCAGCAGCTTAGCCCGGGACAGAAGTTTCTACGAGCAGTACTTC. Complete variable domain (other parts from reference TRBV11-2 and TRBJ2-7): EAGVAQSPRYKIIEKRQSVAFWCNPISGHATLYWYQQILGQGPKLLIQFQNNGVVDDSQLPKDRFSAERLKGVDSTLKIQPAKLEDSAVYLCASSLARDRSFYEQYFGPGTRLTVT.

The chain has TRBV20-1 and TRBJ2-7; tentatively, D is TRBD1 (6 bases). Germline assignment: CDR1 DFQATT and CDR2 SNEGSKA (reference sequence). V gave up 5 bases and J gave up 7 bases, with 9 bases separating them. The CDR3 extends over 10 amino acids. The DNA of the CDR3 is TGCAGTGCTTCAGGGGTTGAGCAGTACTTC. The encoded protein is CSASGVEQYF.

The rearrangement links TRBV2 to TRBJ2-7; weak D call: TRBD2 (7 bases). The V end lost 2 bases, the J end lost 2 bases, and 13 bases lay between the germline ends. This CDR3 has 15 amino acids. Germline assignment: CDR1 SNHLY and CDR2 FYNNEI. CDR3 nucleotide sequence: TGTGCCAGCAGTGAATGGGGGGCGGGGGCCTACGAGCAGTACTTC. Its protein product is CASSEWGAGAYEQYF.

This chain connects TRBV5-1 to TRBJ1-2; D might be TRBD1 (6 bases). V lost 5 bases, J lost 2 bases, and 16 bases lay in between. The germline V gene encodes CDR1 SGHRS and CDR2 YFSETQ. The CDR3 sequence is 15 residues long. CDR3 in amino acids: CASRAGEGGNYGYTF. CDR3 sequence (DNA): TGCGCCAGCAGAGCCGGGGAGGGGGGGAACTATGGCTACACCTTC.

The chain uses TRBV10-3 and TRBJ1-5; possible D gene TRBD1, 5 bases. The CDR3 covers 14 residues. V dropped 4 bases and J dropped 0 bases, with 7 bases sitting between them. Germline V gene sequence: CDR1 ENHRY, CDR2 SYGVKD. CDR3 coding DNA: TGTGCCATCAGTGGACAGAATAGCAATCAGCCCCAGCATTTT. Translating gives CAISGQNSNQPQHF.

The J gene is TRBJ1-5, the V gene TRBV6-5, with D maybe TRBD1 (6 bases). The germline CDR1 and CDR2 sequences are MNHEY and SVGAGI. This CDR3 spans 14 amino acids. V was shortened by 8 bases and J by 3 bases, with 14 bases between the two germline ends. CDR3 sequence: CASGERQANQPQHF. The CDR3 DNA follows: TGTGCCAGCGGGGAAAGACAGGCCAATCAGCCCCAGCATTTT.

The chain recombines TRBV30 with TRBJ1-1; D remains unclear. The CDR3 is 14 amino acids. V was trimmed by 2 bases and J by 1 base, leaving 11 bases between them. Germline V gene lookup returns CDR1 GTSNPN and CDR2 SVGIG (reference sequence). CDR3 residues: CAWSTGTPNTEAFF. The DNA for the CDR3 is TGTGCCTGGAGTACGGGCACCCCGAACACTGAAGCTTTCTTT.

The chain recombines TRBV6-1 with TRBJ2-1; TRBD1 might be the D (7 bases). Germline-derived CDR1 and CDR2 are MNHNS and SASEGT. The CDR3 spans 15 residues. V was clipped by 3 bases and J by 3 bases, with 12 bases between them. Here the CDR3 reads CASSEAGGIYNEQFF. In nucleotides, the CDR3 is TGTGCCAGCAGTGAGGCAGGGGGGATCTACAATGAGCAGTTCTTC.

The rearrangement joins TRBV27 to TRBJ2-3; D might be TRBD1 or TRBD2, each matching 6 bases. This CDR3 is 15 amino acids long. CDR1 is MNHEY and CDR2 is SMNVEV in the germline V gene (reference sequence). V lost 6 bases to trimming and J lost 2 bases, with 15 bases between them. The CDR3 region is CASRTIGGYTDTQYF. CDR3 in DNA: TGTGCCAGCAGGACCATAGGGGGGTACACAGATACGCAGTATTTT.

The genes are TRBV3-1 (or the pseudogene TRBV3-2) and TRBJ2-7, with unresolved D. The CDR3 is 14 amino acids. The germline V gene has CDR1 LGHDT and CDR2 YNNKEL (reference sequence). Trimming removed 0 bases from V and 0 bases from J, with 6 bases in between. This CDR3 is CASSQDTSSYEQYF. The DNA for the CDR3 is TGTGCCAGCAGCCAAGATACGAGCTCCTACGAGCAGTACTTC.

The rearrangement uses TRBV6-5 and TRBJ1-2, with TRBD1 identical over 7 bases. This CDR3 contains 16 residues. CDR1 and CDR2 from the germline V gene are MNHEY and SVGAGI. V shed 2 bases, J shed 2 bases, and the junction held 8 bases outside the gene matches. This CDR3 reads CASSYKGGQVNYGYTF. CDR3 DNA sequence: TGTGCCAGCAGTTACAAAGGCGGACAGGTGAACTATGGCTACACCTTC.

This chain joins TRBV4-2 and TRBJ2-2; D is unclear. The CDR3 spans 15 residues. The germline V gene has CDR1 LGHNA and CDR2 YNFKEQ. The ends were cut back, 0 bases at V and 7 bases at J, with 12 bases in the middle. CDR3 nucleotide sequence: TGTGCCAGCAGCCAAGATGGATCCTTTGACGGGGAGCTGTTTTTT. This codes for CASSQDGSFDGELFF.

The rearrangement links TRBV10-3 to TRBJ1-3; weak D call: TRBD1 (6 bases). This CDR3 is 15 amino acids long. Germline V gene sequence: CDR1 ENHRY, CDR2 SYGVKD. Trimming left V 6 bases short and J 2 bases short, with 14 bases between. DNA for the CDR3: TGTGCCATCAGGGAGGGGGAAACGGCTGGAAACACCATATATTTT. As protein: CAIREGETAGNTIYF.

The genes are TRBV2 and TRBJ1-4; 7 nucleotides agree with TRBD1. The CDR3 is 14 residues long. The germline V gene encodes CDR1 SNHLY and CDR2 FYNNEI. V shed 7 bases and J 10 bases; nucleotides not matched to a gene: 12. The CDR3 here is CASMGGRGDRKLFF. The CDR3, as DNA: TGTGCCAGCATGGGGGGCAGGGGGGACAGAAAACTGTTTTTT.

About this clone: The junction and the germline gene differ at one end; a read error may be behind it. This chain joins TRBV7-2 and TRBJ1-2, with a possible D match to TRBD1 (5 bases). The germline gives CDR1 SGHTA, CDR2 FQGNSA. The CDR3 runs 15 residues. CDR3 loop: CASSPITWDSGGCLF. CDR3 DNA sequence: TGTGCCAGCAGCCCCATCACATGGGACTCCGGGGGATGCCTCTTC.

About this clone itself: A much larger clone sits a single nucleotide away, making a read error possible. V gene TRBV5-4 combines with J gene TRBJ1-5; unclear D gene. The length of the CDR3 is 13 residues. Germline V gene lookup returns CDR1 SGHNT and CDR2 YYREEE (reference sequence). V dropped 4 bases and J dropped 1 base, with 6 bases sitting between them. The CDR3 DNA follows: TGTGCCAGCAGCCCGGGGAGCAATCAGCCCCAGCATTTT. Protein product: CASSPGSNQPQHF.

J is TRBJ2-7 and V is TRBV15; 12 nucleotides agree with TRBD2. Germline CDR1 reads LNHNV; CDR2 reads YYDKDF (reference sequence). V was clipped by 3 bases and J by 4 bases; unmatched bases: 10. This CDR3 comprises 17 residues. DNA of the CDR3: TGTGCCACCAGCAGCGGGACTAGCGGGCCGTCGGTATACGAGCAGTACTTC. Translated: CATSSGTSGPSVYEQYF.

The chain uses TRBV2 and TRBJ2-7, with 7 bases matching TRBD2. CDR3 size: 18 residues. J was trimmed by 4 bases and V by 2 bases; bases with no gene match: 17. Per germline, CDR1 SNHLY and CDR2 FYNNEI. The CDR3 DNA follows: TGTGCCAGCAGTGAAAGGACTAGTTCTACCTTCTTGAGGTACGAGCAGTACTTC. Its translation is CASSERTSSTFLRYEQYF.

V is TRBV23-1 and J is TRBJ1-2, with D perhaps matching TRBD1 (5 bases). TRBV23-1 qualifies as an ORF whose function is uncertain. This CDR3 region has 16 residues. V was cut by 4 bases and J by 0 bases, with 15 bases left in between. CDR3 nucleotides: TGCGCCAGCAGTCCTTTCAGAACGGGGCCTAACTATGGCTACACCTTC. Amino acid sequence: CASSPFRTGPNYGYTF.

The chain couples TRBV7-2 to TRBJ1-2; no reliable D call. Trimming removed 6 bases at V and 8 bases at J, with 10 bases between. The germline V gene encodes CDR1 SGHTA and CDR2 FQGNSA. The CDR3 has 11 amino acids. CDR3 in DNA: TGTGCCAGCAGAATAGTGGGGGGCTACACCTTC. This translates into CASRIVGGYTF.

The V gene is TRBV27, the J gene TRBJ2-2; 7 bases are shared with TRBD2. CDR1 is MNHEY, CDR2 SMNVEV, per germline (reference sequence). The CDR3 loop spans 14 amino acids. V gave up 7 bases and J gave up 1 base; unmatched junction bases: 3. In DNA, the CDR3 is TGTGCCAGCAAACGCGGGGGGAACACCGGGGAGCTGTTTTTT. As protein: CASKRGGNTGELFF.

The chain couples TRBV10-2 to TRBJ2-5; D is ambiguous. Trimming shortened V by 4 bases and J by 2 bases, and 8 bases separated the two germline ends. The germline CDR1 and CDR2 sequences are WSHSY and SAAADI. This CDR3 region has 13 residues. Written as DNA, the CDR3 is TGCGCCAGCAGTGCGGCTACACAAGAGACCCAGTACTTC. This gives the protein CASSAATQETQYF.

This clone has a handful of counts. The chain recombines TRBV18 with TRBJ2-2; D is undetermined. Trimming stripped 3 bases from V and 3 bases from J, with 2 bases between. Germline-derived CDR1 and CDR2 are KGHSH and LQKENI. CDR3 length: 12 residues. As DNA, the CDR3 is TGTGCCAGCTCACCCTACACCGGGGAGCTGTTTTTT. Encoded protein: CASSPYTGELFF. The variable domain in full, with the rest retrieved from reference TRBV18 and TRBJ2-2, is NAGVMQNPRHLVRRRGQEARLRCSPMKGHSHVYWYRQLPEEGLKFMVYLQKENIIDESGMPKERFSAEFPKEGPSILRIQQVVRGDSAAYFCASSPYTGELFFGEGSRLTVL.

This clone has a handful of counts. The rearrangement links TRBV2 to TRBJ1-6; 11 bases are a match to TRBD1. Germline V lookup: CDR1 SNHLY, CDR2 FYNNEI. The length of the CDR3 is 14 residues. The V gene end was trimmed by 5 bases and the J gene end by 9 bases; junction bases not matched to a gene: 3. CDR3 region: CASSLGTGGSPLHF. The CDR3 DNA reads as TGTGCCAGCAGTCTCGGGACAGGGGGTTCACCCCTCCACTTT. The whole variable domain, filled in from reference TRBV2 and TRBJ1-6, reads EPEVTQTPSHQVTQMGQEVILRCVPISNHLYFYWYRQILGQKVEFLVSFYNNEISEKSEIFDDQFSVERPDGSNFTLKIRSTKLEDSAMYFCASSLGTGGSPLHFGNGTRLTVT.